The present T cell receptor beta chain was sequenced within a study of blood T cell repertoires in COVID-19. Residents of 20 to 25 US areas, aged about 18 to 89 years, made up the participants. For recovered donors of Cohort 3, there were two negative PCRs, clearance, or symptom resolution. Only one count was recorded for this clone. The V end was cut by 3 bases, the J end by 5 bases, with 20 bases between. Per germline, CDR1 SGHNT and CDR2 YYREEE (reference sequence). This CDR3 has 17 residues. Here immunoSEQ multiplex PCR was the method, and the copy in TCRdb shows in-frame clones only, minus some. The sample shows around 150,000 clones, over 80% of them seen only once.

This TCR was recovered from a woman aged 55-75 years who had recovered from COVID-19. V is TRBV5-4 and J is TRBJ2-2; possible D gene TRBD1, 7 bases. Material for sequencing was PBMCs or T cells enriched from blood (not recorded which). CDR3 residues: CASSSGRQGIHTGELFF. DNA of the CDR3: TGTGCCAGCAGCTCCGGGAGACAGGGTATTCATACCGGGGAGCTGTTTTTT.